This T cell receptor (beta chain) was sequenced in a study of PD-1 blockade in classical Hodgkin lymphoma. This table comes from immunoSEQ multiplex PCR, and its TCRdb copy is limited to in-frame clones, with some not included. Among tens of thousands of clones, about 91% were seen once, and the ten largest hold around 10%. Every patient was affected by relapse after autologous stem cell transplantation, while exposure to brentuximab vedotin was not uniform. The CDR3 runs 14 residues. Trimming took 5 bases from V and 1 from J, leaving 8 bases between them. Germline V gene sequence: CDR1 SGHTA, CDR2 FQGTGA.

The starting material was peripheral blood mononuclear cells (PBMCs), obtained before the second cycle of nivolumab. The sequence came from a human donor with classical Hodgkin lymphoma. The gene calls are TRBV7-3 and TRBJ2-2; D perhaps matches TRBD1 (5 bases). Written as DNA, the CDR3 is TGTGCCAGCAGCCCCGACAGGAACACCGGGGAGCTGTTTTTT. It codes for CASSPDRNTGELFF.